The next 6 T cell receptor beta chains were all read from a single sample in a study of blood T cell repertoires in COVID-19. TCRdb keeps only in-frame clones here, not all; method: immunoSEQ multiplex PCR. Of around 100,000 clones in the sample, roughly 69% were seen once. Material: peripheral blood. These receptors were collected from an elderly man with acute or convalescent COVID-19.

The count of this clone is one. The chain has TRBV19 and TRBJ2-3, with 9 bases fitting TRBD1. The CDR3 runs 15 residues. Germline V gene data show CDR1 as LNHDA and CDR2 as SQIVND (reference sequence). Trimming at V came to 6 bases and at J to 5 bases, leaving 9 bases not matched to a gene. The CDR3 nucleotides read TGTGCCAGTAGATCCCCGGGACAGGGTAAAGATACGCAGTATTTT. Its protein is CASRSPGQGKDTQYF. The full variable domain, its missing parts supplied by reference TRBV19 and TRBJ2-3, is DGGITQSPKYLFRKEGQNVTLSCEQNLNHDAMYWYRQDPGQGLRLIYYSQIVNDFQKGDIAEGYSVSREKKESFPLTVTSAQKNPTAFYLCASRSPGQGKDTQYFGPGTRLTVL.

The chain carries TRBV25-1 and TRBJ2-7, with a possible D match to TRBD2 (6 bases). This CDR3 comprises 17 residues. Trimming shortened V by 1 base and J by 1 base, and 17 bases separated the two germline ends. CDR1 MGHDK and CDR2 SYGVNS come from the germline V gene. The CDR3 spells CASSELGEVSGSYEQYF. Here the CDR3 DNA reads TGTGCCAGCAGTGAATTGGGGGAGGTATCGGGGTCCTACGAGCAGTACTTC.

The chain is built from TRBV10-3 and TRBJ2-3; 11 bases agree with TRBD2. Unmatched junction bases numbered 3, after V lost 10 bases and J lost 0 bases. This CDR3 contains 14 residues. Germline V lookup: CDR1 ENHRY, CDR2 SYGVKD. This chain's CDR3 is CATRTSGSTDTQYF. The CDR3 nucleotides are TGTGCCACGAGGACTAGCGGGAGCACAGATACGCAGTATTTT.

A few counts support this clone. This chain connects TRBV2 to TRBJ1-2; possible D gene TRBD1, 6 bases. The CDR3 extends over 13 amino acids. V dropped 4 bases and J dropped 7 bases, with 13 bases sitting between them. Per the germline V gene, CDR1 is SNHLY and CDR2 is FYNNEI. The CDR3, as DNA: TGTGCCAGCAGTGCCGGGACATTTTCTGGCTACACCTTC. This codes for CASSAGTFSGYTF.

The genes are TRBV19 and TRBJ1-3; no clear D gene. The CDR3 covers 14 residues. V was shortened by 7 bases and J by 0 bases, with 10 bases between the two germline ends. Germline V lookup: CDR1 LNHDA, CDR2 SQIVND (reference sequence). CDR3 in DNA: TGTGCCAGTATATCACAGAGCTCTGGAAACACCATATATTTT. This codes for CASISQSSGNTIYF.

The chain joins TRBV6-1 to TRBJ1-1, with D hard to call. The germline CDR1 and CDR2 sequences are MNHNS and SASEGT. The V end lost 2 bases, the J end lost 2 bases, and 9 bases lay between the germline ends. CDR3 length equals 14 residues. In DNA, the CDR3 is TGTGCCAGCAGTGAAAGAGGTGGTAACACTGAAGCTTTCTTT. Translation: CASSERGGNTEAFF.